The 15 T cell receptor beta chains presented below share a single source sample, sequenced in a study of response to subunit inactivated influenza vaccine. One entry per CDR3 protein results from TCRdb running MiXCR on the RT-PCR reads. The table has 650,000 to 800,000 distinct CDR3 sequences, 18% seen once. This specimen was PBMCs from blood, taken less than 6 days after vaccination. These receptors were collected from a man aged 50-59 years who received an inactivated influenza vaccine.

The rearrangement uses TRBV6-5 and TRBJ2-3; 15 nucleotides agree with TRBD2. Per germline, CDR1 MNHEY and CDR2 SVGAGI. J gave up 1 base and V 4 bases, and 9 bases lay outside the gene matches. The CDR3 has 19 residues. CDR3 nucleotides: TGTGCCAGCAGTTCAGGGACGGGACTAGCGGGAGGCCGCACAGATACGCAGTATTTT. Translated: CASSSGTGLAGGRTDTQYF.

The chain uses TRBV9 and TRBJ2-3; D unresolved. Trimming took 3 bases from V and 6 from J, leaving 11 bases between them. Germline CDR1 SGDLS, CDR2 YYNGEE. The CDR3 contains 13 residues. The CDR3 coding sequence is TGTGCCAGCAGCGAGGCGGTTCGGGATACGCAGTATTTT. It codes for CASSEAVRDTQYF.

As concerns this clonotype: At one boundary the junction diverges from the germline segment, which might be a read error. V and J are TRBV3-1 and TRBJ2-5; no clear D gene. CDR1 is LGHDT and CDR2 is YNNKEL in the germline V gene (reference sequence). The CDR3 has 13 residues. The CDR3 DNA sequence: TGTGCCAGCAGGCAAGGACGGCAAGAGACCCAGTACTTC. Translated: CASRQGRQETQYF.

This clonotype has a handful of counts. The rearrangement uses TRBV29-1 and TRBJ2-1; 8 positions match TRBD2. Trimming cost V 4 bases and J 5 bases; bases outside gene matches: 10. The CDR3 has 15 residues. Germline V gene lookup returns CDR1 SQVTM and CDR2 ANQGSEA. This chain's CDR3 is CSVVTDGRGDNEQFF. The CDR3 DNA follows: TGCAGCGTTGTAACGGACGGGCGGGGGGACAATGAGCAGTTCTTC.

The chain recombines TRBV2 with TRBJ2-5; D is unresolved. The CDR3 is 15 amino acids. V was clipped by 4 bases and J by 5 bases, with 17 bases between them. Germline V gene data show CDR1 as SNHLY and CDR2 as FYNNEI. In DNA form, the CDR3 reads TGTGCCAGCAGTGTTCCCCAGAGTCGCCTGGAGACCCAGTACTTC. It is translated as CASSVPQSRLETQYF.

The chain employs TRBV3-1 and TRBJ2-3; TRBD2 matches 8 bases. Looked up from germline, CDR1 is LGHDT and CDR2 is YNNKEL (reference sequence). V lost 4 bases and J lost 6; bases outside the gene matches: 6. The CDR3 covers 14 residues. The CDR3 DNA sequence: TGTGCCAGCAGCCGAGCGGGGGCCTTGGATACGCAGTATTTT. Encoded protein: CASSRAGALDTQYF.

V and J are TRBV7-9 and TRBJ2-1; either TRBD1 or TRBD2 may fit D (7 bases each). V lost 5 bases, J lost 7 bases, and 18 bases lay in between. This CDR3 contains 15 residues. The germline V gene encodes CDR1 SEHNR and CDR2 FQNEAQ (reference sequence). CDR3 protein: CASSIPRGGQNEQFF. DNA of the CDR3: TGTGCCAGCAGCATCCCTAGGGGGGGACAGAATGAGCAGTTCTTC.

There are many counts of this clonotype. This chain links TRBV15 with TRBJ2-1, with D uncertain. The CDR3 covers 14 residues. In germline, CDR1 is LNHNV, CDR2 YYDKDF (reference sequence). Trimming removed 1 base from V and 0 bases from J, with 4 bases in between. CDR3 sequence reads: CATSRATSYNEQFF. As DNA, the CDR3 is TGTGCCACCAGCAGAGCCACCTCCTACAATGAGCAGTTCTTC.

The chain recombines TRBV6-2 or TRBV6-3 with TRBJ2-1; TRBD1 or TRBD2 may be the D gene (5 bases each). The CDR3 is made up of 14 amino acids. V was pared by 11 bases and J by 7 bases, with 21 bases between. CDR1 and CDR2 (germline): MNHEY, SVGEGT. The CDR3 DNA reads as TGTGCCCACGGGGCGACCGAAAAGGGAAATGAGCAGTTCTTC. Protein sequence: CAHGATEKGNEQFF.

This clonotype was found a few times. The chain links TRBV7-2 to TRBJ2-7; possibly TRBD1 or TRBD2 for D (7 bases each). The germline V gene has CDR1 SGHTA and CDR2 FQGNSA. The ends were cut back, 5 bases at V and 2 bases at J, with 19 bases in the middle. The CDR3 extends over 16 amino acids. The chain's CDR3 is CASSVLGGGAAYEQYF. In nucleotides, the CDR3 is TGTGCCAGCAGCGTCCTGGGAGGGGGCGCCGCCTACGAGCAGTACTTC.

The V and J genes are TRBV18 and TRBJ2-2; D is uncertain. Trimming left V 6 bases short and J 6 bases short, with 14 bases between. There are 14 residues in the CDR3. The germline V gene encodes CDR1 KGHSH and CDR2 LQKENI. The CDR3 bases are TGTGCCAGCTCGACGAACCTGAGGTCCGGGGAGCTGTTTTTT. Its protein is CASSTNLRSGELFF.

This chain links TRBV30 with TRBJ2-3, with 10 bases that match TRBD2. The CDR3 runs 16 residues. Looked up from germline, CDR1 is GTSNPN and CDR2 is SVGIG (reference sequence). Trimming cost V 2 bases and J 2 bases; bases outside gene matches: 7. DNA of the CDR3: TGTGCCTGGAGTCAGAGCGGGGGGGTTTACACAGATACGCAGTATTTT. This translates into CAWSQSGGVYTDTQYF. Combining the CDR3 with reference TRBV30 and TRBJ2-3 gives the whole variable domain SQTIHQWPATLVQPVGSPLSLECTVEGTSNPNLYWYRQAAGRGLQLLFYSVGIGQISSEVPQNLSASRPQDRQFILSSKKLLLSDSGFYLCAWSQSGGVYTDTQYFGPGTRLTVL.

This clonotype turned up a few times. The chain combines TRBV18 with TRBJ2-7; D gene uncertain. The V and J ends lost 0 bases and 8 bases respectively, with 8 bases between them. Germline CDR1 reads KGHSH; CDR2 reads LQKENI. The CDR3 is 12 residues long. CDR3 sequence reads: CASSPPTRQQYF. CDR3 DNA: TGTGCCAGCTCACCACCTACCCGGCAGCAGTACTTC.

The chain uses TRBV6-1 and TRBJ1-5, with D possibly matching TRBD1 (5 bases). Germline V gene lookup returns CDR1 MNHNS and CDR2 SASEGT. The CDR3 length is 14 residues. The V end lost 6 bases, the J end lost 2 bases, and 11 bases lay between the germline ends. The CDR3 nucleotides read TGTGCCAGCAGGTCAGGAGGGGGCAATCAGCCCCAGCATTTT. It yields the protein CASRSGGGNQPQHF.

This clonotype was recorded a few times. This sequence joins TRBV20-1 and TRBJ2-4, with 8 bases matching TRBD2. The CDR3 has 14 amino acids. CDR1 is DFQATT and CDR2 is SNEGSKA in the germline V gene (reference sequence). CDR3 sequence: CSGGDPLAKNIQYF. In DNA, the CDR3 is TGCAGCGGGGGGGACCCCTTAGCCAAAAACATTCAGTACTTC.